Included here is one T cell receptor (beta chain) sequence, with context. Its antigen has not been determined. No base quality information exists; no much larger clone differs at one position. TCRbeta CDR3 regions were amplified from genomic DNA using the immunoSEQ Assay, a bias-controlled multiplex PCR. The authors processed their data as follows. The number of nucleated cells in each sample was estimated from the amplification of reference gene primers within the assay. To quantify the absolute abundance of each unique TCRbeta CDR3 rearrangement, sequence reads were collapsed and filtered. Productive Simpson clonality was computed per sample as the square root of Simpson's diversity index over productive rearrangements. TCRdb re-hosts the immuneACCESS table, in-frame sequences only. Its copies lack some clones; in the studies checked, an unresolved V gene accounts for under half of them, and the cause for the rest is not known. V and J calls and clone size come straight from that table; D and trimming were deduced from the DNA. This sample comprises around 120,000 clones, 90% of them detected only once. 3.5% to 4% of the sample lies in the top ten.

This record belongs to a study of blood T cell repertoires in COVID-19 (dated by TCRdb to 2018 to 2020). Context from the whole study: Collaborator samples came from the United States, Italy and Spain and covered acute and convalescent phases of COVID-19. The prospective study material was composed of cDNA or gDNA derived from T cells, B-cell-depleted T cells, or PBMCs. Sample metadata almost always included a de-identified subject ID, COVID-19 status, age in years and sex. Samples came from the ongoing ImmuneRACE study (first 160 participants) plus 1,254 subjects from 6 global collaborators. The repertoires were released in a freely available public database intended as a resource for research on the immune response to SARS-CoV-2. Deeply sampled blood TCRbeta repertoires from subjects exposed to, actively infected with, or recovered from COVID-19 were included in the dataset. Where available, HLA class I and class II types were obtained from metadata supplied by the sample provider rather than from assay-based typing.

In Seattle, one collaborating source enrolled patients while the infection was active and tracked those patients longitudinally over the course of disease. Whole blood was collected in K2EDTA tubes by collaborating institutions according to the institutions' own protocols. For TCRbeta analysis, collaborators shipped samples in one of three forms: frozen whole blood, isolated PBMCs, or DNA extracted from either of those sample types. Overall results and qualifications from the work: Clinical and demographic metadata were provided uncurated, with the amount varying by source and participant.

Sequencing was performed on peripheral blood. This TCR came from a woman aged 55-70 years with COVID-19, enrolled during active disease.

At the DNA level, the sequence is TGCGCCAGCAGGCCCGGGGGGGCTGGTCAAGAGACCCAGTACTTC. The encoded protein is CASRPGGAGQETQYF. The chain is encoded by TRBV5-1 joined to TRBJ2-5, with 8 middle bases fitting TRBD2. V and J are trimmed by 5 bases and 2 bases, and the gene matches miss 8 bases of the junction. As encoded in the germline V gene, CDR1 is SGHRS while CDR2 is YFSETQ. The CDR3 runs 15 amino acids, cysteine and phenylalanine included. Only the CDR3 part of the read is kept: 45 bases, read in frame from the first base.